This T cell receptor beta chain was obtained from a study of human T cells and chemical hapten exposure (dated by TCRdb to the early 2020s). About the study as a whole: For sensitization, 2% DPC in acetone was applied to a roughly 2 cm by roughly 2 cm area of upper inner arm skin. Around 30 alopecia patients provided blood for TCR sequencing at one to four time points (pre-sensitization, 2, 6 and 24 weeks). Throughout the study period of roughly 24 weeks, patients also received therapeutic DPC doses to the scalp every week. Libraries were pooled for sequencing, and variation in per-sample TCR yields was attributed mainly to small differences in library volumes within the pool. This study followed changes in the peripheral blood TCR repertoire in vivo during primary and secondary sensitization of alopecia patients to the hapten diphenylcyclopropenone (DPC). Patch testing was performed on the upper back with Finn chambers containing 0.01% DPC, and the patch tests were scored after 6 days according to International Contact Dermatitis Research Group standards. Patient blood was sampled pre-sensitization (week 0) and at 2, 6 and about 24 weeks after DPC sensitization. Alopecia areata with under or over 50% scalp involvement, alopecia totalis and alopecia universalis were represented in the patient cohort, which was mostly female.

CDR1 and CDR2, per the germline V gene, are SGHAT and FQNNGV. The CDR3 numbers 14 residues from cysteine through phenylalanine. Of all the DNA, just the CDR3 is kept, 42 bases in frame from base 1. The V and J ends are trimmed by 3 bases and 0 bases, leaving 6 bases between them. This clonotype was counted a single time. The antigen it recognizes is unknown. Base qualities are not provided; no much larger clone lies one nucleotide away. One read alone is a weak basis. This specimen's time point label, interpreted: patch test 3, about 24 weeks after DPC sensitization. This sample's treatment or condition label indicates: therapeutic diphenylcyclopropenone sensitization with weekly scalp DPC. At each patch-test visit, blood was drawn before the patch test was applied. To be eligible, patients had to be aged 18 to 70, diagnosed with alopecia and judged suitable for DPC therapy, while pregnant patients were excluded. Total RNA was isolated from unfractionated whole blood collected in Tempus Blood RNA tubes.

Overall study results and their limits: Significantly more large CDR3 similarity clusters were formed by expanded TCRs than by pre-sensitization or healthy control sets, consistent with antigen-driven responses. No change with DPC sensitization was found in the number of TCRs above 1 in 1000 frequency, and no evidence of global repertoire structure alterations was found. The number of PT1 expanded TCRs positively correlated with patch test score, significant at thresholds 8, 16 and 32 but not 4. After repeated subsampling, changes were observed in the strength of the expansion versus patch-test correlation and in the threshold at which the correlation became significant. Alopecia, a presumed autoimmune disease, was present in all patients, so the immune response of the patients might differ from that of healthy individuals.

The method behind the library was RACE. Instrument used: NextSeq 500. Library preparation attached unique molecular identifiers to individual cDNA molecules for quantitative, reproducible TCR counting. Both TCR alpha and TCR beta chains were sequenced from each blood RNA sample. The original methods were these. The median number of TCRs per sample was over 85,000, ranging from 23,224 to 690,600. The Decombinator software suite was used to annotate the V, J and CDR3 of the TCR reads. Every sample was subsampled to the same number of TCRs (28,000) for the PS versus PT1 abundance plots. TCRs were defined as expanded if absent before sensitization and observed at least eight times at the 2-week time point. TCRdb reprocessed the public reads (quality trimming at Q25 with fastp, clone calling with MiXCR) and kept in-frame beta chains. Every CDR3 protein is listed once, alongside the most common genes and DNA of its rows. The V and J calls, along with clone size, are taken from TCRdb and not from the paper's own processing. The sample table shows approximately 80,000 distinct CDR3 sequences, and approximately 11% are seen once. The ten most abundant clones make up about 3.5% of the sample.

The receptor chain draws on TRBV11-2 and TRBJ2-1; the D gene is not confidently resolved. This TCR came from a woman aged 45-65 years with alopecia areata. Some clones in this sample may be carry-over from other donors' samples. The sequenced sample was whole blood, obtained in connection with sensitization to the hapten diphenylcyclopropenone (DPC). This receptor has the CDR3 CASSFSSSYNEQFF. The sequence in DNA is TGTGCCAGCAGCTTCAGTAGCTCCTACAATGAGCAGTTCTTC.